This is a list of T cell receptor beta chains from one sample in a study of T cell changes during pregnancy in multiple sclerosis. This table comes from immunoSEQ multiplex PCR, and its TCRdb copy is limited to in-frame clones, with some not included. Counted here are about 73,000 clones, approximately 92% occurring once; the ten biggest clones make up less than 3.5%. Here the sequenced sample was peripheral blood, taken in the third trimester of pregnancy. The receptors shown here come from a female donor in good health, enrolled as a control in a pregnancy study. CDR3s include the opening cysteine and the closing phenylalanine or tryptophan. D genes are given only for firm matches. Only some rows state a clone size, as once, few, many or a class for expanded clones.

TRBV19	TRBJ2-7	TRBD2	NA	TGTGCCAGTAGTTACGGGACTAGCGGGAGTGGGTACGAGCAGTACTTC	CASSYGTSGSGYEQYF
TRBV5-1	TRBJ2-1	TRBD2	once	TGCGCCAGCAGCCAAGGGACTAGCGGGAAATTCAATGAGCAGTTCTTC	CASSQGTSGKFNEQFF
TRBV28	TRBJ1-2	NA	few	TGTGCCAGCAGTCAAGACTTAGACTATGGCTACACCTTC	CASSQDLDYGYTF
TRBV6-1	TRBJ2-2	TRBD2	NA	TGTGCCAGCAGCCGGGACTACCTGAACACCGGGGAGCTGTTTTTT	CASSRDYLNTGELFF
TRBV10-2	TRBJ1-1	NA	few	TGCGCCAGCAGTGGGTGGACAGAGAACACTGAAGCTTTCTTT	CASSGWTENTEAFF
TRBV28	TRBJ2-5	NA	NA	TGTGCCAGCAGTCGGGTCTGGGAGGAGACCCAGTACTTC	CASSRVWEETQYF
TRBV18	TRBJ2-5	NA	NA	TGTGCCAGCTCAGCCAACGCGGGAGAGACCCAGTACTTC	CASSANAGETQYF
TRBV5-4	TRBJ1-4	NA	NA	TGTGCCAGCAGTTGGGGCGATGAAAAACTGTTTTTT	CASSWGDEKLFF
TRBV29-1	TRBJ2-3	NA	NA	TGCAGCGTAGTTGGGGGCCGTGGAGATACGCAGTATTTT	CSVVGGRGDTQYF
TRBV28	TRBJ2-1	NA	NA	TGTGCCAGCAGTTTAAGCCGGGAGCTCAACAATGAGCAGTTCTTC	CASSLSRELNNEQFF
TRBV28	TRBJ2-7	NA	NA	TGTGCCAGCAGTAAGGAACAGTCCTACGAGCAGTACTTC	CASSKEQSYEQYF
TRBV6-4	TRBJ2-1	NA	NA	TGTGCCAGCAGTGTTATGGAGGGGAGCAAATACAATGAGCAGTTCTTC	CASSVMEGSKYNEQFF
TRBV5-8	TRBJ2-3	NA	NA	TGTGCCAGCAGCCCGCGACTGGATACGCAGTATTTT	CASSPRLDTQYF
TRBV4-2	TRBJ2-1	NA	NA	TGTGCCAGCAGCCAAGTTTCTCAGGTGGATGAGCAGTTCTTC	CASSQVSQVDEQFF
TRBV7-9	TRBJ2-7	TRBD1	NA	TGTGCCAGCAGATCCGGGACAGGGGATTACGAGCAGTACTTC	CASRSGTGDYEQYF